The 10 T cell receptor beta chains below were found in one sample sequenced in a study of blood T cell repertoires in COVID-19. Using immunoSEQ multiplex PCR, the repertoire was profiled, and TCRdb retains in-frame clones only, with some absent. The sample has about 76,000 clones, about 90% seen once. The sequenced material came from peripheral blood. Source of these receptors: a human donor in a cohort sampled during active COVID-19.

The chain carries TRBV30 and TRBJ2-7, with 7 bases fitting TRBD1. With 2 bases clipped from V and 0 bases from J, the junction kept 4 bases outside the gene matches. The germline CDR1 and CDR2 sequences are GTSNPN and SVGIG (reference sequence). The CDR3 has 14 residues. The CDR3 is CAWSQGQSSYEQYF. The CDR3 DNA is TGTGCCTGGAGTCAGGGACAGAGCTCCTACGAGCAGTACTTC.

The chain recombines TRBV6-5 with TRBJ1-5, with TRBD1 matching over 9 bases. Trimming removed 4 bases from V and 3 bases from J; junction bases left unmatched: 4. The CDR3 is 15 residues long. Germline-derived CDR1 and CDR2 are MNHEY and SVGAGI. The CDR3 here is CASSLTGGINQPQHF. The CDR3 bases are TGTGCCAGCAGTTTGACAGGGGGAATCAATCAGCCCCAGCATTTT.

The table lists this clone with a few counts. The chain recombines TRBV20-1 with TRBJ2-1; no reliable D call. The CDR3 loop spans 11 amino acids. CDR1 DFQATT and CDR2 SNEGSKA come from the germline V gene (reference sequence). Trimming took 1 base from V and 6 from J, leaving 4 bases between them. The CDR3 coding sequence is TGCAGTGCTAGAGGGCCCAATGAGCAGTTCTTC. Amino acids: CSARGPNEQFF.

The chain joins TRBV6-6 to TRBJ2-3; 13 bases map to TRBD2. Unmatched junction bases numbered 11, after V lost 5 bases and J lost 3 bases. The CDR3 consists of 18 residues. Germline-derived CDR1 and CDR2 are MNHNY and SVGAGI (reference sequence). The CDR3 loop reads CASSQTSGGSIATDTQYF. The CDR3 DNA is TGTGCCAGCAGTCAGACTAGCGGGGGGAGTATCGCGACAGATACGCAGTATTTT.

The chain has TRBV9 and TRBJ2-2; D gene ambiguous. Germline CDR1 and CDR2: SGDLS and YYNGEE. The CDR3 is 14 amino acids. The V and J ends lost 0 bases and 1 base respectively, with 4 bases between them. The CDR3 DNA is TGTGCCAGCAGCGTAGGCGGGAACACCGGGGAGCTGTTTTTT. The encoded protein is CASSVGGNTGELFF.

The chain uses TRBV2 and TRBJ1-2; TRBD1 might be the D (6 bases). Between the trimmed V and J ends, which lost 4 bases and 8 bases, there was a span of 17 bases. Germline V CDR1 and CDR2: SNHLY, FYNNEI. The CDR3 has 14 residues. The CDR3 DNA reads TGTGCCAGCAGTGTATCAGGGGCTACACGGGGCTACACCTTC. As protein: CASSVSGATRGYTF.

The chain recombines TRBV18 with TRBJ2-3; TRBD2 matches at 10 bases. CDR1 and CDR2 (germline): KGHSH, LQKENI. There are 15 residues in the CDR3. The V and J ends lost 3 bases and 1 base, in that order; junction bases with no gene match: 1. The CDR3, as DNA: TGTGCCAGCTCACCTCTAGCGGGAGGCACAGATACGCAGTATTTT. It is translated as CASSPLAGGTDTQYF.

The rearrangement uses TRBV4-1 and TRBJ1-6; 7 nucleotides agree with TRBD1. The trim removed 2 bases at V and 10 bases at J, leaving 11 bases unmatched. The CDR3 contains 16 residues. Germline CDR1 is MGHRA and CDR2 is YSYEKL. CDR3 bases: TGCGCCAGCAGCCAAAAAGCGGAGGGGGCGAGGTCACCCCTCCACTTT. As protein: CASSQKAEGARSPLHF.

This clone was counted a single time. V usage is TRBV4-3 and J usage is TRBJ2-1; 8 nucleotides agree with TRBD2. The CDR3 runs to 17 residues. The V gene end was trimmed by 2 bases and the J gene end by 5 bases; junction bases not matched to a gene: 11. Germline CDR1 LGHNA, CDR2 YSLEER. CDR3 protein: CASSQFAIAGRNNEQFF. CDR3 nucleotides: TGCGCCAGCAGCCAATTTGCGATAGCGGGGCGAAACAATGAGCAGTTCTTC.

The V and J genes are TRBV19 and TRBJ1-5; TRBD1 matches at 7 bases. This CDR3 spans 16 amino acids. In germline, CDR1 is LNHDA, CDR2 SQIVND (reference sequence). With 4 bases clipped from V and 8 bases from J, the junction kept 14 bases outside the gene matches. The CDR3 sequence: CASSTTGVQYPEPQHF. CDR3 bases: TGTGCCAGTAGTACCACAGGGGTACAATACCCTGAGCCCCAGCATTTT.